Below are 20 T cell receptor beta chains sequenced from a single sample in a study of cytomegalovirus exposure and HLA in healthy donors. The PCR had 60 Vbeta and 13 Jbeta primers. Libraries were prepared by immunoSEQ multiplex PCR; TCRdb keeps only in-frame clonotypes and omits some of them. The data show about 130,000 clones, 66% seen once. The sequenced sample was PBMCs. These receptors came from a human donor in good health.

The chain recombines TRBV5-1 with TRBJ2-5, with 9 bases fitting TRBD1. Germline V gene data show CDR1 as SGHRS and CDR2 as YFSETQ. The CDR3 is 14 amino acids. The V and J ends lost 2 bases and 5 bases, in that order; junction bases with no gene match: 4. CDR3 bases: TGCGCCAGCAGCTTCCGGGGACAGGGTGAGACCCAGTACTTC. Encoded protein: CASSFRGQGETQYF.

The rearrangement joins TRBV28 to TRBJ2-5; possibly TRBD1 for D (6 bases). The ends were cut back, 2 bases at V and 5 bases at J, with 9 bases in the middle. The germline CDR1 and CDR2 sequences are MDHEN and SYDVKM. The CDR3 runs to 13 residues. The CDR3 region has the DNA TGTGCCAGCAGTTTACCCAGGGGCGAGACCCAGTACTTC. It encodes CASSLPRGETQYF.

The chain carries TRBV4-3 and TRBJ2-3; D not resolved. Trimming pared 0 bases from V and 6 bases from J, leaving 10 bases between. The CDR3 extends over 14 amino acids. CDR1 LGHNA and CDR2 YSLEER come from the germline V gene. CDR3 residues: CASSQDVIVDTQYF. In DNA, the CDR3 is TGCGCCAGCAGCCAAGATGTAATAGTCGATACGCAGTATTTT.

This clone showed up just once. This rearrangement joins TRBV18 to TRBJ2-1; 9 bases match TRBD1. Germline assignment: CDR1 KGHSH and CDR2 LQKENI. J lost 6 bases, V lost 0 bases, and 6 bases had no gene match. The CDR3 extends over 16 amino acids. The DNA of the CDR3 is TGTGCCAGCTCACCACCATTAGGACAGGGGACCAATGAGCAGTTCTTC. This encodes CASSPPLGQGTNEQFF.

The gene calls are TRBV15 and TRBJ2-2, with D possibly matching TRBD2 (6 bases). The V end was cut by 0 bases, the J end by 4 bases, with 12 bases between. Germline V gene lookup returns CDR1 LNHNV and CDR2 YYDKDF (reference sequence). This CDR3 region has 16 residues. CDR3 sequence reads: CATSRDPRLVTGELFF. CDR3 bases: TGTGCCACCAGCAGAGATCCCCGACTAGTCACCGGGGAGCTGTTTTTT.

This clone occurred once. The chain employs TRBV5-1 and TRBJ2-5; D is unresolved. V lost 4 bases and J 5 bases, leaving 15 bases between the germline ends. CDR1 and CDR2 from the germline V gene are SGHRS and YFSETQ. CDR3 length: 14 amino acids. CDR3 DNA sequence: TGCGCCAGCAGCGCCGGGTCTAGTAGGGAGACCCAGTACTTC. It codes for CASSAGSSRETQYF.

The chain couples TRBV19 to TRBJ2-3; tentatively, D is TRBD1 (5 bases). The CDR3 covers 15 residues. Trimming stripped 7 bases from V and 0 bases from J, with 14 bases between. Germline lookup yields CDR1 LNHDA and CDR2 SQIVND (reference sequence). CDR3 region: CASTRAGASTDTQYF. The CDR3 nucleotides read TGTGCCAGTACCAGGGCAGGTGCTAGCACAGATACGCAGTATTTT.

The rearrangement links TRBV28 to TRBJ2-7; 7 bases agree with TRBD1. The CDR3 runs 16 residues. Per the germline V gene, CDR1 is MDHEN and CDR2 is SYDVKM. Unmatched junction bases numbered 10, after V lost 3 bases and J lost 2 bases. This CDR3 is CASSFLRLDRTYEQYF. The DNA for the CDR3 is TGTGCCAGCAGTTTTCTCCGCCTGGACAGGACCTACGAGCAGTACTTC.

The chain is built from TRBV6-5 and TRBJ1-1; D perhaps matches TRBD1 (5 bases). The CDR3 runs 14 residues. Trimming cost V 5 bases and J 1 base, with 11 bases left between them. CDR1 MNHEY and CDR2 SVGAGI come from the germline V gene. Written as DNA, the CDR3 is TGTGCCAGCAGTGGCGGGACGGGGAACACTGAAGCTTTCTTT. This gives the protein CASSGGTGNTEAFF.

The CDR3 coding sequence is TGCGCCAGCAAACGGGACAGGGGATTTAACTATGGCTACACCTTC. Translating it yields CASKRDRGFNYGYTF. The chain has TRBV10-1 and TRBJ1-2, with 10 nucleotides matching TRBD1. With V trimmed by 7 bases and J by 1 base, 6 bases remained unmatched. CDR1 is WNHNN and CDR2 is SYGVQD in the germline V gene (reference sequence). This CDR3 region has 15 residues.

This chain connects TRBV28 to TRBJ1-6; 9 bases fit TRBD1. CDR1 MDHEN and CDR2 SYDVKM come from the germline V gene. V trimming: 7 bases; J trimming: 1 base; junction bases outside the gene matches: 8. The CDR3 consists of 17 residues. The CDR3 is CASNPGQGRSYNSPLHF. In DNA, the CDR3 is TGTGCCAGCAATCCGGGACAGGGTCGTTCCTATAATTCACCCCTCCACTTT.

The chain couples TRBV18 to TRBJ1-3; TRBD1 agrees at 7 bases. CDR3 size: 19 residues. The V gene's germline CDR1 is KGHSH and CDR2 LQKENI. With V trimmed by 4 bases and J by 0 bases, 15 bases remained unmatched. In nucleotides, the CDR3 is TGTGCCAGCTCACTGTTACCGGGACAGTGGGATCGCTCTGGAAACACCATATATTTT. Encoded protein: CASSLLPGQWDRSGNTIYF.

The genes are TRBV18 and TRBJ2-7; 7 nucleotides agree with TRBD1. Trimming at V came to 3 bases and at J to 2 bases, leaving 7 bases not matched to a gene. The CDR3 covers 15 residues. Germline V gene data show CDR1 as KGHSH and CDR2 as LQKENI. CDR3 sequence: CASSPPTGNTYEQYF. The DNA of the CDR3 is TGTGCCAGCTCACCCCCGACAGGGAATACCTACGAGCAGTACTTC.

The chain carries TRBV28 and TRBJ2-1; TRBD2 matches at 7 bases. Germline V gene data show CDR1 as MDHEN and CDR2 as SYDVKM. This CDR3 is built from 15 residues. Trimming took 6 bases from V and 0 from J; bases not matched to a gene: 5. The CDR3 DNA is TGTGCCAGCAGGCGGCGGGAGAGCTCCTACAATGAGCAGTTCTTC. Its translation is CASRRRESSYNEQFF.

This chain joins TRBV19 and TRBJ2-1; 10 bases fit TRBD2. This CDR3 is built from 15 residues. The V segment lost 6 bases and the J segment 6 bases; nucleotides outside the gene matches: 8. In germline, CDR1 is LNHDA, CDR2 SQIVND (reference sequence). The CDR3 loop is CASRSPLAGGNEQFF. The CDR3, as DNA: TGTGCCAGTAGATCCCCCTTAGCGGGAGGCAATGAGCAGTTCTTC.

The genes are TRBV5-5 and TRBJ1-1; the D is unclear. This CDR3 region has 16 residues. CDR1 and CDR2 from the germline V gene are SGHKS and YYEKEE (reference sequence). The ends were cut back, 2 bases at V and 5 bases at J, with 19 bases in the middle. In DNA, the CDR3 is TGTGCCAGCAGCTTTGTGCGGGGAATATTATTGACTGAAGCTTTCTTT. Its translation: CASSFVRGILLTEAFF.

There are a few counts of this clone. V and J are TRBV4-3 and TRBJ2-2; perhaps TRBD1 as D (6 bases). The CDR3 totals 16 residues. V was trimmed by 0 bases and J by 2 bases, leaving 10 bases between them. Germline lookup yields CDR1 LGHNA and CDR2 YSLEER. Written as DNA, the CDR3 is TGCGCCAGCAGCCAAGAAGACAGGCCCAACACCGGGGAGCTGTTTTTT. Its protein is CASSQEDRPNTGELFF.

The chain is built from TRBV4-3 and TRBJ1-2; weak D call: TRBD1 (5 bases). V gave up 0 bases and J gave up 4 bases, with 12 bases separating them. CDR1 is LGHNA and CDR2 is YSLEER in the germline V gene. This CDR3 comprises 15 residues. The DNA of the CDR3 is TGCGCCAGCAGCCAAGACTTCCAACAGGCCTATGGCTACACCTTC. This sequence encodes CASSQDFQQAYGYTF.

The J gene is TRBJ2-5, the V gene TRBV4-1; perhaps TRBD2 as D (5 bases). The last part of the DNA fits TRBJ2-7 better; the J call may be wrong. Germline-derived CDR1 and CDR2 are MGHRA and YSYEKL. The CDR3 has 17 residues. The CDR3 reads CASSQPAEGTARYEQYF. The CDR3 coding sequence is TGCGCCAGCAGCCAACCGGCCGAGGGAACCGCTAGGTACGAGCAGTACTTC.

This chain links TRBV18 with TRBJ1-5; 8 bases are a match to TRBD1. In germline, CDR1 is KGHSH, CDR2 LQKENI. The V segment lost 4 bases and the J segment 5 bases; nucleotides outside the gene matches: 4. The CDR3 loop spans 14 amino acids. CDR3 loop: CASSRDRGHQPQHF. The CDR3 coding sequence is TGTGCCAGCTCACGTGACAGGGGCCATCAGCCCCAGCATTTT.